Listed here is a single T cell receptor (beta chain). The data belong to a study of blood T cell repertoires in COVID-19. Clinical history as reported by participants underpinned cohort assignment. CDR1 and CDR2 from the germline V gene are MNHEY and SMNVEV (reference sequence). CDR3 length: 17 amino acids. Trimming removed 4 bases at V and 2 bases at J, with 18 bases between. TCRdb's copy holds only in-frame clones and misses some; the assay was immunoSEQ multiplex PCR. The sample has a few hundred thousand clones, 82% seen once. The specimen sequenced was PBMCs or T cells enriched from blood (not recorded which). This TCR was recovered from an older woman who had recovered from COVID-19. V and J are TRBV27 and TRBJ1-3, with TRBD1 as a possible D gene (6 bases). The CDR3 loop reads CASSSSITGFPGNTIYF. The CDR3 DNA follows: TGTGCCAGCAGTTCATCCATTACAGGGTTTCCTGGAAACACCATATATTTT.